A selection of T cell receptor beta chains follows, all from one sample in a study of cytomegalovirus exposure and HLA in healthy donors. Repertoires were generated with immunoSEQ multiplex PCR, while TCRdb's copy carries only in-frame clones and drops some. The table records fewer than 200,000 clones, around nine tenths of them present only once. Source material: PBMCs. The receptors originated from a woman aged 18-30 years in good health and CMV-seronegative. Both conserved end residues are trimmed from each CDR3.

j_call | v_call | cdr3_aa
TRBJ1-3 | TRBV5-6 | ASSFSPGSGNTIY
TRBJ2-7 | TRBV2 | ASSLDRGQIHEQY
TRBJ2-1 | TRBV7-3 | ASSVGTDNEQF
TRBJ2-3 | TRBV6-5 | ASGYGGTTQY
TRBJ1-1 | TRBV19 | ASSNGGNTEAF
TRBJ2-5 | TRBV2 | ASSRDSSKETQY
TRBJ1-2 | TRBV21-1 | ASSNREPVNYGYT
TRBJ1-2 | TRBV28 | ASSLFQFRQGGYT
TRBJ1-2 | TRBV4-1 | ASSQGGNYGYT
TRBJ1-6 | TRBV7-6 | ASSSYGTGGSPLH
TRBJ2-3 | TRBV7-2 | ASSRGLAGGGDTQY
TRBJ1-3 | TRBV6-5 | ASSYGGYAGNTIY
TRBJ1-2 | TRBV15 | ATSRDLGQVIDYGYT
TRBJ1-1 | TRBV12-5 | ASGLVVPRLRGEAF
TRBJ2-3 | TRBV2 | ASSGGGVGDTQY
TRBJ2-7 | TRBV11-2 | ASSPVLRQRDTIKYEQY
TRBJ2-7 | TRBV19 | ASSITGGVYEQY
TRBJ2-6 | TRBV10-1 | ASSESQGWGAGANVLT
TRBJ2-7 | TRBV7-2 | ASSFTSGSPRNEQY
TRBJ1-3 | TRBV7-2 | ASTRGGGIGGNTIY
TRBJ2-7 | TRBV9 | ASSARLAGGSYEQY
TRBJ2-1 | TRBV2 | ASSELGGYNEQF
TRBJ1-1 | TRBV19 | ASSPRLGGWNTEAF
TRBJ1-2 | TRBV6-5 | ASSFQANYGYT
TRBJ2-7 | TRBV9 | ASSVGSGSYEQY
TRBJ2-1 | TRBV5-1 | ASSLEVEGAPI
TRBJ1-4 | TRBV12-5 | ASAPGLNNEKLF
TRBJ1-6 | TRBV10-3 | AISSGLSNSPLH
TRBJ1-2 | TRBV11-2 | ASSLGQNVNYGYT
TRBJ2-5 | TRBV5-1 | ASSSGARAAAQETQY
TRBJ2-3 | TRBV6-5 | ASSYTGDTQY
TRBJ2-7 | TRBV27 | ASRFTGTGAYEQY
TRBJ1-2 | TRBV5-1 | ASSYPERPGTGIGYT
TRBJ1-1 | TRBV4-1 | ASSPMNTEAF
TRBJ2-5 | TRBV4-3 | ASSQDVQQAGGDGETQY
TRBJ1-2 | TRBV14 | ASSQGTGSYGYT
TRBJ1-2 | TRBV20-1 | SAYNRDRET
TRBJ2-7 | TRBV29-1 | SVTTGEWTYEQY
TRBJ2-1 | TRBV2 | ASGRRDRGHCEQF
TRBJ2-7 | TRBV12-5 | ASGFDEGFEQY
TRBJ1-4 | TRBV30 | AWSVQGTVKLF
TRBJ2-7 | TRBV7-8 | ATITGTYEQY
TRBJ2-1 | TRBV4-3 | ASSQEGTSDNEQF